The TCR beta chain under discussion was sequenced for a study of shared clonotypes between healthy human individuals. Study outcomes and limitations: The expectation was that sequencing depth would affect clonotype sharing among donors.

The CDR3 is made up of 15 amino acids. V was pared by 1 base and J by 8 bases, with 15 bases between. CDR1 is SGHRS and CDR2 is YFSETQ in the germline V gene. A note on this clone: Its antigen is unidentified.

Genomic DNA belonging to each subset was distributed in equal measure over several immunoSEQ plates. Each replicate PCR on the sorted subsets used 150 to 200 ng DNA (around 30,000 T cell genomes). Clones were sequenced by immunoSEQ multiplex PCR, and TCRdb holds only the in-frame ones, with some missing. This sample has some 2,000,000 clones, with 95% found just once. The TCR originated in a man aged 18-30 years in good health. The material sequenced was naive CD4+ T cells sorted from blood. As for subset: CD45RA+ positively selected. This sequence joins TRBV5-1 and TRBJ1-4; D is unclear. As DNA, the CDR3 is TGCGCCAGCAGCTTGAACGCCGGAGTTACAGAAAAACTGTTTTTT. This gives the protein CASSLNAGVTEKLFF.